The 7 T cell receptor beta chains presented below share a single source sample, sequenced in a study of vaccination and CD4 T cells after COVID-19. The treatment denotes: approximately 9-day PBMC culture with coronavirus spike peptide pools or control peptides (ViraFEST assay). An Oncomine TCR Beta short-read assay was used to sequence the DNA from cultured CD4+ T cells. A single record per CDR3 protein comes from TCRdb applying MiXCR to the PCR reads. The sample yields about 15,000 distinct CDR3 sequences, over 55% seen once. These TCRs are of unknown antigen specificity. The sequenced sample consisted of CD4+ T cells from blood, cultured in vitro. The receptors here all came from a human donor who had recovered from COVID-19.

The genes are TRBV2 and TRBJ1-2; D gene ambiguous. Germline assignment: CDR1 SNHLY and CDR2 FYNNEI. Trimming removed 4 bases from V and 4 bases from J, with 10 bases in between. The CDR3 runs 13 residues. In DNA, the CDR3 is TGTGCCAGCAGTGTGAGTAGCACCTATGGCTACACCTTC. Protein: CASSVSSTYGYTF.

This chain joins TRBV20-1 and TRBJ1-5, with TRBD1 identical over 8 bases. Germline V gives CDR1 DFQATT, CDR2 SNEGSKA (reference sequence). The J segment lost 9 bases and the V segment lost 1 base, leaving 14 bases of the junction unmatched. The CDR3 contains 16 residues. The CDR3 is CSARGPPQGAGGPQHF. Written as DNA, the CDR3 is TGCAGTGCTAGAGGACCTCCTCAGGGGGCTGGGGGGCCCCAGCATTTT.

CDR3 DNA: TGTGCCAGCTGGGAGTACAGGGAGGTTTTCTTT. Translated, it gives CASWEYREVFF. The chain combines TRBV28 with TRBJ1-1; perhaps TRBD1 as D (6 bases). Trimming cost V 8 bases and J 13 bases, with 17 bases left between them. CDR3 size: 11 residues. Germline loops: CDR1 MDHEN, CDR2 SYDVKM.

V and J are TRBV19 and TRBJ1-1; 8 bases match TRBD1. The CDR3 consists of 13 residues. CDR1 is LNHDA, CDR2 SQIVND, per germline (reference sequence). Trimming at V came to 5 bases and at J to 6 bases, leaving 5 bases not matched to a gene. The CDR3 DNA reads TGTGCCAGTAGTCCGACAGGGGCCCCTGAAGCTTTCTTT. This codes for CASSPTGAPEAFF.

This clonotype was detected a few times. The chain uses TRBV24-1 and TRBJ2-1; D call uncertain. The CDR3 has 12 residues. V lost 7 bases to trimming and J lost 8 bases, with 11 bases between them. Germline CDR1 KGHDR, CDR2 SFDVKD. The chain's CDR3 is CATSHSSHEQFF. The CDR3 DNA follows: TGTGCCACCAGCCATTCCTCCCATGAGCAGTTCTTC.

The chain is built from TRBV27 and TRBJ2-5, with D unresolved. The CDR3 contains 11 residues. The germline CDR1 and CDR2 sequences are MNHEY and SMNVEV (reference sequence). V lost 8 bases and J lost 6, with 10 bases in between. Written as DNA, the CDR3 is TGTGCCAGCCCTCCAAGGAAGACCCAGTACTTC. Translation gives CASPPRKTQYF.

This clonotype has only a few counts. This chain joins TRBV6-2 or TRBV6-3 and TRBJ1-2, with D uncertain. Germline V gene lookup returns CDR1 MNHEY and CDR2 SVGEGT. The V and J ends lost 2 bases and 8 bases respectively, with 9 bases between them. This CDR3 comprises 12 residues. The CDR3 region is CASSYISGGYTF. For the CDR3, the DNA is TGTGCCAGCAGTTACATAAGCGGCGGCTACACCTTC.